Only a few counts were recorded for the clone carrying this T cell receptor beta chain. What it binds is unknown. This specimen includes other DNA sequences encoding the same CDR3. V lost 2 bases and J 9 bases, leaving 12 bases between the germline ends. The germline CDR1 and CDR2 sequences are SGHRS and YFSETQ. This CDR3 is built from 14 residues. The method was immunoSEQ multiplex PCR; TCRdb's version includes in-frame clones alone and lacks a portion of them. The table includes 200,000 or so clones, more than 65% detected once. This specimen comes from a study of cytotoxic CD8 clonotypes in ibrutinib-treated CLL. Study-level information: Enrolment comprised about 10 relapsed/refractory and more than 14 treatment-naive patients; around 18 were IGHV unmutated. Response sampling occurred after a median approximately 12 months of treatment (range 6 to 36). Study-level findings and limits: Baseline levels were approached again at progression, after clonality had risen at ibrutinib response. In sustained-remission versus progressing patients, sampling times differed.

The material was PBMCs, obtained after 12 months of ibrutinib treatment. The chain couples TRBV5-1 to TRBJ1-6, with D possibly being TRBD1 (6 bases). The TCR was taken from a human donor with chronic lymphocytic leukemia. CDR3 bases: TGCGCCAGCAGCTTACAGGGCGCAGGTTCACCCCTCCACTTT. This gives the protein CASSLQGAGSPLHF.